This T cell receptor beta chain was recovered during a study of T-cell reconstitution after alpha-beta-depleted transplantation in children. Library preparation (for TCRbeta) was performed with unique molecular identifiers. TCRdb re-derived calls from the PCR reads in MiXCR, one entry per CDR3 protein. The sample includes about 600,000 distinct CDR3 sequences, about 10% of them seen just once. The table lists this clonotype with a few counts. Trimming removed 4 bases from V and 4 bases from J; junction bases left unmatched: 3. This CDR3 comprises 14 residues. CDR1 is MNHNS, CDR2 SASEGT, per germline. The sequence was collected from a human donor who donated a stem cell graft to a child with acute myeloid leukemia. J is TRBJ2-3 and V is TRBV6-1; 9 nucleotides align to TRBD2. Sample: PBMCs from the stem cell graft donor, taken from the stem cell graft. The CDR3 region is CASSGAGGPDTQYF. As DNA, the CDR3 is TGTGCCAGCAGTGGAGCGGGAGGCCCAGATACGCAGTATTTT.